This T cell receptor (beta chain) was captured in a study of somatic mutations in cytotoxic T cells in rheumatoid arthritis. Whole-study context: Among the T-cell populations stained with V beta antibodies, some were separated by flow sorting at nearly 100% purity, including V beta1+ cells whose TCRB was sequenced.

TCRdb's table, derived via immunoSEQ multiplex PCR, lists solely in-frame clones and lacks some. Here the sample spans some 18,000 clones, more than 65% being singletons. The germline gives CDR1 SGHDN, CDR2 FVKESK. The V gene lost 1 base and the J gene lost 6 bases, with 10 bases spanning the gap. CDR3 length: 13 amino acids. Study-level results: The slightly lower representation of TRBV07 among rheumatoid arthritis patients did not undergo correction for multiple comparisons. Per patient, the largest CD8+ clone was found to exceed 20% of CD8+ cells in about an eighth of the roughly 65 cases.

Concerning this clone: The target antigen is unknown.

The sample taken for sequencing was CD8+ T cells sorted from blood. This sequence was found in an adult with rheumatoid arthritis. The chain uses TRBV14 and TRBJ2-7; D assignment may be TRBD1 or TRBD2 (5 bases each). CDR3 in amino acids: CASSQAGGAEQYF. The CDR3 nucleotides are TGTGCCAGCAGCCAAGCTGGGGGAGCCGAGCAGTACTTC.